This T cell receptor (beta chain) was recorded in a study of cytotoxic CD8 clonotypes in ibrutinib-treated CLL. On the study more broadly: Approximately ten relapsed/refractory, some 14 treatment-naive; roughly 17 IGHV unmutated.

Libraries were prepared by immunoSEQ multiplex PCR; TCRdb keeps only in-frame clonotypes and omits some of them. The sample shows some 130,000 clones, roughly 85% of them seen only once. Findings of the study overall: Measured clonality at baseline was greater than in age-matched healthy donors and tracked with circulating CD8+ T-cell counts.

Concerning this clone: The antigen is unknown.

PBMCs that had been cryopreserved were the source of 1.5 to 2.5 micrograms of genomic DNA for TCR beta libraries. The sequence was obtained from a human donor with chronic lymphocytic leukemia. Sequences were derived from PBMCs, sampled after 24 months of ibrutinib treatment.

CDR3 nucleotides: TGTGCCAGCAGCCCGCGACTAGCGGGGGGCCAAAGCACAGATACGCAGTATTTT. It yields the protein CASSPRLAGGQSTDTQYF. The chain couples TRBV7-2 to TRBJ2-3; 13 nucleotides match TRBD2. V shed 5 bases and J 0 bases; nucleotides not matched to a gene: 8. CDR1 SGHTA and CDR2 FQGNSA come from the germline V gene. This CDR3 spans 18 amino acids.